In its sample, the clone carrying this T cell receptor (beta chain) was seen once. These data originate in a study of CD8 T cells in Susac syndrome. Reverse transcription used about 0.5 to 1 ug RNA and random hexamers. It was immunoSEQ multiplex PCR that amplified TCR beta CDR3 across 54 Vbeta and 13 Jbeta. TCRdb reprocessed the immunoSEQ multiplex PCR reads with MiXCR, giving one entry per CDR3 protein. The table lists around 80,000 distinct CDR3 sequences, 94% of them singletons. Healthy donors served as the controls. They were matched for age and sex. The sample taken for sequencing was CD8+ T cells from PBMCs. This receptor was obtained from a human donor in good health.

CDR3 loop: CASSLPRTGETQYF. The CDR3, as DNA: TGTGCCAGCAGCTTACCCAGAACTGGGGAGACCCAGTACTTC. The chain recombines TRBV7-9 with TRBJ2-5; no firm D call. Germline V gene data show CDR1 as SEHNR and CDR2 as FQNEAQ (reference sequence). V was pared by 2 bases and J by 5 bases, with 12 bases between. This CDR3 has 14 amino acids.